This T cell receptor (beta chain) was recovered during a study of cytomegalovirus exposure and HLA in healthy donors. On the study more broadly: Early released data had approximately 86 million unique TCRs, all coming from HLA-typed donors.

The PCR made use of 60 Vbeta and 13 Jbeta primers. Using immunoSEQ multiplex PCR, the repertoire was profiled, and TCRdb retains in-frame clones only, with some absent. The data show 120,000 to 150,000 clones, around 83% seen once. V shed 6 bases, J shed 2 bases, and the junction held 11 bases outside the gene matches. CDR1 and CDR2 (germline): LNHDA, SQIVND (reference sequence). This CDR3 spans 16 amino acids. Study-level findings and limits: Cytomegalovirus status, reportedly, was diagnosed with high specificity and sensitivity by the classifier.

Comments on this clone: Its cognate antigen is unknown.

This TCR was recovered from a male donor in good health and CMV-seropositive. V usage is TRBV19 and J usage is TRBJ2-7, with 9 bases identical to TRBD2. Sequenced input: PBMCs. The CDR3 nucleotides are TGTGCCAGTAGCCTCCCGACTAGCGGAAAACCCTACGAGCAGTACTTC. Its protein is CASSLPTSGKPYEQYF.